The 14 T cell receptor beta chains listed next were all sequenced from one sample in a study of beta chain features in type 1 diabetes. The investigators reverse transcribed all of the isolated RNA, so they sequenced expressed TCRB transcripts. This table comes from immunoSEQ multiplex PCR, and its TCRdb copy is limited to in-frame clones, with some not included. The sample shows about half a million clones, approximately 30% of them seen only once. The sequenced sample was naive CD4+ T cells from blood. Receptors originate from a man younger than 30 in good health.

V and J are TRBV23-1 and TRBJ2-2, with D possibly being TRBD1 (5 bases). TRBV23-1 is an ORF for which the function is uncertain. The germline V and J ends were trimmed by 1 base and 5 bases, with 8 bases remaining between them. The CDR3 loop spans 14 amino acids. For the CDR3, the DNA is TGCGCCAGCAGTCAATTGCAGGGAACCGGGGAGCTGTTTTTT. This gives the protein CASSQLQGTGELFF.

This clone was detected only a few times. This chain links TRBV30 with TRBJ2-7; TRBD2 might be the D (5 bases). Trimming removed 3 bases from V and 3 bases from J, with 18 bases in between. This CDR3 is built from 15 residues. Germline loops: CDR1 GTSNPN, CDR2 SVGIG (reference sequence). The CDR3 loop is CAWSADRGLNYEQYF. The CDR3 bases are TGTGCCTGGAGCGCGGATCGTGGACTCAACTACGAGCAGTACTTC.

The chain is built from TRBV30 and TRBJ2-2; 9 bases align to TRBD2. V shed 2 bases and J 5 bases; nucleotides not matched to a gene: 12. The germline V gene encodes CDR1 GTSNPN and CDR2 SVGIG (reference sequence). CDR3 length: 17 residues. CDR3 region: CAWSHLSGSKYTGELFF. The CDR3 DNA follows: TGTGCCTGGAGTCACCTTAGCGGGAGCAAGTATACCGGGGAGCTGTTTTTT.

This clone has just a few counts. The same CDR3 is also encoded by other DNA sequences in this sample. The V and J genes are TRBV30 and TRBJ2-7, with TRBD2 identical over 14 bases. This CDR3 comprises 15 residues. The junction had 2 bases not matched to a gene; V was cut back by 0 bases and J by 4 bases. CDR1 is GTSNPN and CDR2 is SVGIG in the germline V gene (reference sequence). The CDR3 loop reads CAWSVRLAGGYEQYF. The CDR3 coding sequence is TGTGCCTGGAGTGTACGACTAGCGGGAGGGTACGAGCAGTACTTC.

The chain joins TRBV25-1 to TRBJ2-1, with TRBD2 identical over 14 bases. This CDR3 has 14 amino acids. V gave up 6 bases and J gave up 9 bases; unmatched junction bases: 4. Germline V gene sequence: CDR1 MGHDK, CDR2 SYGVNS. In nucleotides, the CDR3 is TGTGCCAGCAGGGGGACTAGCGGGAGAGGTGAGCAGTTCTTC. Translated: CASRGTSGRGEQFF. The full variable domain, completed using reference TRBV25-1 and TRBJ2-1, is EADIYQTPRYLVIGTGKKITLECSQTMGHDKMYWYQQDPGMELHLIHYSYGVNSTEKGDLSSESTVSRIRTEHFPLTLESARPSHTSQYLCASRGTSGRGEQFFGPGTRLTVL.

There are a few counts of this clone. The chain recombines TRBV27 with TRBJ1-2, with TRBD1 as a possible D gene (6 bases). There are 14 residues in the CDR3. The V end lost 2 bases, the J end lost 8 bases, and 15 bases lay between the germline ends. Per germline, CDR1 MNHEY and CDR2 SMNVEV (reference sequence). This CDR3 is CASSLHRESGGYTF. In DNA form, the CDR3 reads TGTGCCAGCAGTTTACACAGGGAATCGGGCGGCTACACCTTC.

This clone was found a few times. This chain connects TRBV11-2 to TRBJ2-1; D might be TRBD2 (6 bases). In germline, CDR1 is SGHAT, CDR2 FQNNGV. The CDR3 is made up of 16 amino acids. Trimming left V 1 base short and J 3 bases short, with 13 bases between. In nucleotides, the CDR3 is TGTGCCAGCAGCTTAGTAATAGCGGTCGACTACAATGAGCAGTTCTTC. Its protein is CASSLVIAVDYNEQFF.

The V gene is TRBV5-1, the J gene TRBJ2-5; tentatively, D is TRBD1 or TRBD2 (5 bases each). Trimming shortened V by 1 base and J by 0 bases, and 10 bases separated the two germline ends. The CDR3 is 15 residues long. Germline CDR1 and CDR2: SGHRS and YFSETQ. CDR3 in amino acids: CASSLMGPNQETQYF. DNA for the CDR3: TGCGCCAGCAGCTTGATGGGACCGAACCAAGAGACCCAGTACTTC.

The chain couples TRBV7-2 to TRBJ2-2, with D unclear. V shed 4 bases and J shed 7 bases, with 10 bases lying between them. Germline values: CDR1 SGHTA, CDR2 FQGNSA. The CDR3 consists of 13 residues. The CDR3 here is CASSSDGYGELFF. The CDR3 DNA sequence: TGTGCCAGCAGCTCGGACGGATACGGGGAGCTGTTTTTT.

The chain joins TRBV7-2 to TRBJ2-3; no firm D call. From germline, CDR1 is SGHTA and CDR2 FQGNSA. V was shortened by 1 base and J by 0 bases, with 5 bases between the two germline ends. The CDR3 runs to 14 residues. CDR3 coding DNA: TGTGCCAGCAGCTTAGATGCGAGCACAGATACGCAGTATTTT. Its translation: CASSLDASTDTQYF.

The V call is TRBV18, the J call TRBJ2-1; 8 bases match TRBD1. V gave up 2 bases and J gave up 4 bases; unmatched junction bases: 1. Germline V lookup: CDR1 KGHSH, CDR2 LQKENI. The CDR3 extends over 14 amino acids. CDR3 in amino acids: CASSPTGGYNEQFF. The CDR3 DNA sequence: TGTGCCAGCTCACCAACAGGGGGTTACAATGAGCAGTTCTTC.

There are a few counts of this clone. The V and J genes are TRBV7-2 and TRBJ1-1; possibly TRBD1 for D (5 bases). The CDR3 runs 15 residues. The ends were cut back, 0 bases at V and 3 bases at J, with 11 bases in the middle. CDR1 SGHTA and CDR2 FQGNSA come from the germline V gene. The CDR3 region is CASSLARASDTEAFF. The CDR3 bases are TGTGCCAGCAGCTTAGCCAGGGCGTCGGACACTGAAGCTTTCTTT.

This chain joins TRBV19 and TRBJ1-2, with D possibly being TRBD1 (5 bases). The V end lost 7 bases, the J end lost 5 bases, and 14 bases lay between the germline ends. Looked up from germline, CDR1 is LNHDA and CDR2 is SQIVND (reference sequence). The length of the CDR3 is 13 residues. DNA for the CDR3: TGTGCCAGTACGTGGGGCGGCCGGTATGGCTACACCTTC. It translates to CASTWGGRYGYTF.

The chain has TRBV15 and TRBJ2-7, with D unclear. The germline gives CDR1 LNHNV, CDR2 YYDKDF (reference sequence). V lost 0 bases, J lost 11 bases, and 14 bases lay in between. CDR3 length equals 13 residues. CDR3: CATSRDGLQYKYF. As DNA, the CDR3 is TGTGCCACCAGCAGAGATGGGTTGCAGTATAAGTACTTC.